Sequencing of this T cell receptor (beta chain) was carried out in a study of blood T cell repertoires in COVID-19. At the level of the study: Material from acute and convalescent COVID-19 was sourced from the United States, Italy and Spain. T cells, B-cell-depleted T cells, or PBMCs provided the cDNA or gDNA that served as material.

Trimming stripped 0 bases from V and 3 bases from J, with 9 bases between. Germline loops: CDR1 SGHNT, CDR2 YYREEE (reference sequence). The CDR3 extends over 15 amino acids. Here immunoSEQ multiplex PCR was the method, and the copy in TCRdb shows in-frame clones only, minus some. Among roughly 170,000 clones, roughly 85% were seen once, and the ten largest hold 15% to 20%. The age range of participants was about 18 to 89 years, with residence in around 22 US areas. Recovered Cohort 3 donors showed two negative PCRs, clearance, or symptom resolution. The chain uses TRBV5-4 and TRBJ2-2; no reliable D call. Sequencing was done on a sample of PBMCs or T cells enriched from blood (not recorded which). The receptor's source is a man between 60 and 70 years old who had recovered from COVID-19. The CDR3 is CASSLGSGYTGELFF. CDR3 DNA sequence: TGTGCCAGCAGCTTGGGTTCGGGTTACACCGGGGAGCTGTTTTTT.